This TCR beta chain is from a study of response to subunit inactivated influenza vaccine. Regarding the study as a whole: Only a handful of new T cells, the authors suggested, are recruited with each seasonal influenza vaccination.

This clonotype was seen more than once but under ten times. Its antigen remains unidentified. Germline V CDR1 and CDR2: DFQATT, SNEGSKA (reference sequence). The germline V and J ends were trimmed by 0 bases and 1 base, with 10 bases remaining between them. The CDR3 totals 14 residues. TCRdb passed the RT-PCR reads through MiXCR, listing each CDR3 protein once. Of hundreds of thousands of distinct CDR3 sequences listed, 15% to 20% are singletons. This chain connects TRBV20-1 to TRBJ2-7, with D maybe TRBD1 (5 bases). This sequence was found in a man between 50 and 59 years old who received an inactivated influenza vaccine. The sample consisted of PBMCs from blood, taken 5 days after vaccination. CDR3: CSARDATESYEQYF. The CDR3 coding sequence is TGCAGTGCTAGAGATGCGACAGAGTCCTACGAGCAGTACTTC.